The entry that follows covers one T cell receptor beta chain sequence. The V segment lost 1 base and the J segment 6 bases; nucleotides outside the gene matches: 17. CDR1 SGHRS and CDR2 YFSETQ come from the germline V gene. This CDR3 region has 19 residues. How the authors handled the data: Estimated nucleated cell counts came from reference gene primer amplification. Using immunoSEQ multiplex PCR, the repertoire was profiled, and TCRdb retains in-frame clones only, with some absent. V, J and clone size were drawn from that table, and D and trimming were deduced from the DNA. The data contain under 300,000 clones, approximately 86% of them singletons. The data were obtained in a study of blood T cell repertoires in COVID-19. Study-wide context: Samples of COVID-19 (acute and convalescent) were obtained from the United States, Italy and Spain. Sources were T cells, B-cell-depleted T cells, or PBMCs; the material itself was cDNA or gDNA.

The chain joins TRBV5-1 to TRBJ2-1; 9 nucleotides align to TRBD2. Input material: peripheral blood. The source is a human donor in a cohort sampled during active COVID-19. Written as DNA, the CDR3 is TGCGCCAGCAGCTTGATGGTGACTAGCGGCCGAGGGGTAGGCAATGAGCAGTTCTTC. Its protein product is CASSLMVTSGRGVGNEQFF.